This TCR beta chain was captured by sequencing in a study of T cell responses to AZD1222 COVID-19 vaccine. Libraries were prepared by immunoSEQ multiplex PCR; TCRdb keeps only in-frame clonotypes and omits some of them. The data hold approximately 150,000 clones, with about 92% observed a single time. On this clone: Its matching antigen is unknown.

Germline values: CDR1 LNHDA, CDR2 SQIVND (reference sequence). CDR3 length: 12 residues. V was shortened by 4 bases and J by 10 bases, with 13 bases between the two germline ends. Study conclusions and caveats: Most donors were white British, females outnumbered males, and clonal diversity was possibly underestimated. Sampling that yielded the repertoires occurred only after the peak T cell response. Nearly half of spike-specific TCRs reportedly target unmutated variant regions.

Source: peripheral blood, taken on day 0 of AZD1222 vaccination. This TCR was sampled from an adult in good health. The chain couples TRBV19 to TRBJ1-1; D not resolved. In nucleotides, the CDR3 is TGTGCCAGTAGTACCGGGCCGAGCGGAGCTTTCTTT. Translation: CASSTGPSGAFF.